This TCR beta chain is drawn from a study of cytomegalovirus exposure and HLA in healthy donors (TCRdb year 2017). For the study in its entirety: According to an earlier analysis of 587 of the donors, about 179 million T cells yielded 117 million unique TCR beta sequences and 276 Gb of sequence data. Roughly 300 gigabases of sequencing data and 91 million or so unique TCR sequences made up an early release that covered about 640 HLA-typed donors. Among the approximately 420 genotyped donors, about 85% belonged to the genetic ancestry cluster associated with self-reported Caucasian donors. The study aimed to test whether signatures of past pathogen exposure could be identified by cataloging public T cell receptors. The study profiled the T cell repertoires of some 610 subjects by immunosequencing and related them to cytomegalovirus serostatus. A separate validation cohort of roughly 110 different subjects was used in addition to the roughly 620-subject first cohort. To predict cytomegalovirus infection status, the study brought together high-throughput TCR immunosequencing, statistical association of individual TCRs with disease status, and machine learning. A later analysis re-examined previously published TCR beta repertoires from several hundred donors and added high-resolution HLA genotyping to investigate patterns of TCR occurrence. The later analysis used no new phenotypic data to find candidate immune exposures, relying instead on TCR beta sequences and their occurrence across donors. To decide whether each TCR beta V gene segment behaved as functional or pseudogenic, an earlier analysis of some 580 of the donors relied on high-throughput TCR beta sequencing. Alongside the repertoire data, information on donor age, sex, ethnicity and CMV serostatus was compiled. A later genetic analysis took genome-wide SNP genotypes for about 55% of the roughly 670 donors and used that subset as a discovery cohort. Every discovery cohort repertoire had been produced on one sequencing platform. Class I and class II HLA loci were covered by the typing at four-digit resolution. The number of typed donors differed by locus: about 629-640 for A, B, C, DRB1 and DQB1; 500 to 550 for DQA1; roughly 600 for DPA1; and about 450 for DPB1. Five DR-DQ haplotypes were treated as single units for association and clustering because of strong linkage in the cohort. On average, roughly 240,000 unique TCR beta nucleotide sequences were sequenced per donor among 398 genotyped donors of the cohort, with 15% to 20% of those sequences being non-productive. Here is what the overall study found, with its caveats: The earlier analysis of about 600 of the donors excluded approximately 15 rarely observed V segments, including chromosome 9 orphons, because counts were too low. A later analysis found that HLA-associated TCR beta chains were more clonally expanded and had lower generation probabilities than equally common non-associated chains. A later analysis associated 15,000 or so TCR beta sequences with specific HLA alleles at a false discovery rate of 0.05. Assigning TCR associations to individual alleles was difficult when HLA alleles, especially DR and DQ, strongly co-occurred. This cohort had only TCR beta chains sequenced, and the lack of alpha or paired-chain data limited which features could be detected. A total of about 180 TCR beta chains were listed by the study as associated with cytomegalovirus. Linkage disequilibrium might explain the correlated functional status among segregating V segments, but an unknown experimental factor could not be excluded. According to the authors, the approach could potentially be generalized to other disease states and immunological phenotypes. For the cohort, immune exposure information was limited to CMV serostatus. Three of the identified cytomegalovirus-associated TCR beta chains were confirmed in vitro to be specific for cytomegalovirus antigens. Cytomegalovirus status was reported to be diagnosed by the classifier with high specificity and sensitivity in both the original and validation cohorts. A further reported finding was that TCR beta sequences accurately predicted the HLA-A and HLA-B alleles for most subjects in the first cohort. In a later genetic analysis, a missense DCLRE1C variant was associated with V-gene and J-gene trimming of TCR beta chains, and the association was replicated in an independent cohort. Because the 87-base-pair reads could not distinguish some IMGT-functional V segments, including TRBV6-2 and TRBV6-3, those segments were excluded. According to a later analysis, TCR association rates differed among HLA loci, with DRB1 alleles showing the most associated TCRs and HLA-C alleles showing the fewest. HLA typing was unavailable for some donors at each locus, so association tests used only the typed subset. In a later genetic analysis, fewer N-insertions in productive TCRs were reported among donors in an Asian-associated ancestry cluster than the roughly 710-donor mean. According to a later analysis, most CMV-associated TCR beta chains appeared to be HLA-restricted, and the HLA associations seemed to be driven largely by CMV exposure. A group of highly shared sequence variants was considered likely to be a technical artifact of the sequencing pipeline. Broadly in line with IMGT annotations, most TCR beta V segments showed up in productive rearrangements about 87% or about 30% of the time in an earlier analysis of under 700 of the donors. Most TCR sequences were observed very rarely across donors, whereas some public TCRs were present in many individuals. In a later analysis, several top co-occurrence clusters were reported to appear linked to parvovirus B19, influenza, CMV and Epstein-Barr virus. Presence/absence analyses assumed roughly uniform sequencing depth across donors, an assumption that may not hold.

The cohort comprised some 730 healthy bone marrow donors. At the time of sampling, every cohort member was nominally healthy, though immune exposures that went unrecorded were likely present. The donor was CMV seronegative and was included in the group of hundreds of seronegative cohort members. A peripheral blood sample was collected from each donor, and TCR beta sequencing was performed on peripheral blood mononuclear cells. The Qiagen DNeasy Blood Extraction Kit was used to extract genomic DNA from the blood cell samples. The library was generated by the immunoSEQ multiplex PCR assay. For the multiplex PCR, a mixture combining 60 forward primers for TCR Vbeta segments and 13 reverse primers for TCR Jbeta segments was used. Amplification of the CDR3 region of rearranged TCR beta genes was performed with a multiplex PCR assay on genomic DNA. On the Illumina HiSeq System, the amplified TCR beta libraries were sequenced as 87-base-pair reads. Per the authors' processing: A later analysis tallied some 79 million unique TCR beta chains across the 600 to 700 repertoires, and about 12 million of those chains were shared by two or more donors. Raw reads were error-corrected and collapsed into unique sequences by a nearest-neighbor algorithm in which closely related sequences were merged to remove PCR and sequencing errors. V, D and J gene segments were assigned by aligning CDR3 sequences to IMGT reference sequences. For a sequence to be retained, a match of at least six nucleotides to both a V gene segment and a J gene segment was required. Rearrangements were called productive when the CDR3 lacked stop codons and stayed in frame with V and J; all others were non-productive. Following IMGT convention, CDR3 was defined as the stretch from the second conserved V-encoded cysteine up to the conserved J-encoded phenylalanine. In an earlier analysis of 550 to 650 of the donors, sequences lacking an unambiguous match to a single V gene segment were excluded. In an earlier analysis of approximately 500 of the donors, a V segment was called functional when productive rearrangements were above 56.7%, and segregating when the standard deviation between donors exceeded 5%. To diagnose cytomegalovirus status from the catalog of TCR beta chain sequences, a statistical classification framework was built. V and J gene assignment, in a later analysis, came from comparing TCR nucleotide sequences with IMGT/GENE-DB human TR gene sequences. Using the TCRdist pipeline, a later analysis assigned CDR3 sequences along with most-parsimonious VDJ recombination scenarios. In a later analysis, every TCR beta chain was defined by the combination of its CDR3 amino acid sequence and its V-gene family, and reads without a unique V-gene family were dropped. To address suspected cross-contamination and a sequencing artifact, a later analysis removed roughly 580 highly shared, low-generation-probability nucleotide sequences. In a later analysis, a clonal expansion index was calculated for each public chain from normalized within-repertoire ranks of inferred template counts. In a later analysis, generation probabilities were computed using a VDJ recombination model fitted to out-of-frame rearrangements, and the results were checked against IGoR. In a later analysis, hypergeometric tests were used to score TCR-TCR, TCR-HLA and TCR-CMV co-occurrence, with a repertoire-size bias correction applied to TCR pairs. In a later analysis, false discovery rates were estimated by permuting HLA or CMV assignments 20 times. In a later analysis, co-occurring TCRs were grouped using DBSCAN, with TCRdist sequence similarity added in when clustering inside HLA-allele-positive subsets. Repertoires with fewer than 30,000 or more than 120,000 public chains, plus five repertoires with anomalous nucleotide sharing, were excluded from co-occurrence clustering. TCRdb obtained this table from immuneACCESS and retained in-frame rearrangements with V and J assigned. These tables miss some clones; where compared with another copy, unresolved V genes account for less than half of the shortfall, and the remainder is unexplained. That table furnishes V, J and clone size, whereas the DNA furnished D and trimming. The sample records over 150,000 clones, around 80% of which are singletons. In total, the top ten clones hold 2% to 2.5% of the sample.

The CDR3 holds 16 amino acids from the cysteine to the phenylalanine. Of the read, only the CDR3 DNA is kept; its 48 bases are in frame from base 1. The germline V gene provides CDR1 KGHSH and CDR2 LQKENI. Compared with germline, V lacks 2 bases and J lacks 2 bases; bases without a gene match: 3. As concerns this clone: Its antigen remains unidentified. Base-call qualities are not available, and no considerably larger clone is one nucleotide away. The same CDR3 can be traced to other DNA sequences in this sample.

The receptor was isolated from a male donor in good health and CMV-seronegative. The rearranged segments are TRBV18 and TRBJ2-7, with 13 bases in between that match TRBD2. The specimen sequenced was PBMCs. The CDR3 protein is CASSPRTSGGAYEQYF. DNA sequence: TGTGCCAGCTCACCAAGGACTAGCGGGGGTGCCTACGAGCAGTACTTC.